The clone carrying this TCR beta chain was detected only once. Trimming removed 7 bases from V and 3 bases from J, with 16 bases in between. The CDR3 loop spans 14 amino acids. CDR1 and CDR2 from the germline V gene are MNHEY and SVGAGI. This entry comes from a study of blood T cell repertoires in COVID-19. Study as a whole: PBMCs, B-cell-depleted T cells, or T cells were the source of the cDNA or gDNA that made up the material.

Donors of Cohort 3 who recovered were those that had two negative PCRs, clearance, or symptom resolution. The table came from immunoSEQ multiplex PCR; TCRdb's copy has only in-frame clones and leaves some out. The repertoire consists of 260,000 or so clones, with about nine tenths occurring once and the leading ten covering around a sixth. Sequencing was done on a sample of PBMCs or T cells enriched from blood (not recorded which). The chain is built from TRBV6-5 and TRBJ2-7; maybe TRBD2 (6 bases). The sequence was collected from a man between 18 and 35 years old who had recovered from COVID-19. CDR3 coding DNA: TGTGCCAGCACTACAATTAGCGGCAGCTACGAGCAGTACTTC. It specifies CASTTISGSYEQYF.